These 28 T cell receptor beta chains share one sample of origin, sequenced in a study of T-cell reconstitution after alpha-beta-depleted transplantation in children. Unique molecular identifiers were incorporated during preparation of the TCRbeta library. MiXCR, run by TCRdb on the PCR reads, gives a single entry per CDR3 protein. The table shows about 610,000 distinct CDR3 sequences, with roughly 10% occurring only once. The material sequenced was PBMCs from the stem cell graft donor, taken from the stem cell graft. These receptors originate from a human donor who donated a stem cell graft to a child with acute myeloid leukemia.

This clonotype was recorded many times. The CDR3, as DNA: TGCAGCGTTGCAGGGTATTCTAGCACAGATACGCAGTATTTT. Its translation is CSVAGYSSTDTQYF. V usage is TRBV29-1 and J usage is TRBJ2-3; the D gene is possibly TRBD1 (5 bases). CDR3 length: 14 amino acids. Per germline, CDR1 SQVTM and CDR2 ANQGSEA. The V end lost 4 bases, the J end lost 0 bases, and 11 bases lay between the germline ends.

This clonotype has more than one count but fewer than ten. The chain carries TRBV19 and TRBJ2-1; 10 nucleotides agree with TRBD2. The germline V gene has CDR1 LNHDA and CDR2 SQIVND (reference sequence). Trimming took 5 bases from V and 15 from J; bases not matched to a gene: 4. CDR3 length: 11 residues. CDR3 nucleotides: TGTGCCAGTAGTTTCAGCGGGAGGGGGTTCTTC. This sequence encodes CASSFSGRGFF.

The table lists this clonotype with a few counts. The chain couples TRBV25-1 to TRBJ1-2, with no clear D. V was pared by 6 bases and J by 7 bases, with 15 bases between. Germline assignment: CDR1 MGHDK and CDR2 SYGVNS. The CDR3 sequence is 13 residues long. CDR3 in DNA: TGTGCCAGCAGAAAGCAGGTTCTTGGTGGCTACACCTTC. Its translation: CASRKQVLGGYTF.

This clonotype was observed many times. The V gene is TRBV20-1, the J gene TRBJ2-6, with D unresolved. Trimming removed 5 bases at V and 0 bases at J, with 5 bases between. Germline loops: CDR1 DFQATT, CDR2 SNEGSKA (reference sequence). This CDR3 is 13 amino acids long. DNA for the CDR3: TGCAGTGCTCTGTACTCTGGGGCCAACGTCCTGACTTTC. Amino acids: CSALYSGANVLTF.

This clonotype was counted ten times or more. The V call is TRBV5-1, the J call TRBJ2-5, with TRBD1 matching 12 bases. In germline, CDR1 is SGHRS, CDR2 YFSETQ. The J segment lost 5 bases and the V segment lost 5 bases, leaving 4 bases of the junction unmatched. The CDR3 covers 14 residues. CDR3 DNA sequence: TGCGCCAGCAGAGGGACAGGGGGCGTCGAGACCCAGTACTTC. It codes for CASRGTGGVETQYF.

This clonotype was recorded at least ten times. The chain links TRBV6-2 or TRBV6-3 to TRBJ2-7, with unresolved D. The CDR3 covers 13 residues. Trimming stripped 10 bases from V and 0 bases from J, with 13 bases between. Germline values: CDR1 MNHEY, CDR2 SVGEGT. The CDR3 here is CAKRRQSSYEQYF. The CDR3 DNA reads as TGTGCCAAAAGGCGGCAAAGCTCCTACGAGCAGTACTTC.

This clonotype was counted between two and nine times. The CDR3, as DNA: TGCAGCGTCGTCGGAAGCTTGGCTAACTATGGCTACACCTTC. Protein product: CSVVGSLANYGYTF. This rearrangement joins TRBV29-1 to TRBJ1-2, with unresolved D. The CDR3 is made up of 14 amino acids. Trimming cost V 6 bases and J 0 bases, with 14 bases left between them. Germline assignment: CDR1 SQVTM and CDR2 ANQGSEA. Looking up the rest from reference TRBV29-1 and TRBJ1-2 gives the full variable domain: SAVISQKPSRDICQRGTSLTIQCQVDSQVTMMFWYRQQPGQSLTLIATANQGSEATYESGFVIDKFPISRPNLTFSTLTVSNMSPEDSSIYLCSVVGSLANYGYTFGSGTRLTVV.

This clonotype was picked up a small number of times. The chain joins TRBV2 to TRBJ1-2; TRBD1 is a possible D gene (5 bases). The CDR3 is 13 residues long. The V and J ends lost 9 bases and 3 bases respectively, with 14 bases between them. Germline CDR1 and CDR2: SNHLY and FYNNEI. The CDR3 DNA reads TGTGCCAGGGGAAGGGGAGTGGACTATGGCTACACCTTC. Translating it yields CARGRGVDYGYTF.

A note on this clonotype: One end of the junction is discordant with germline, which a read error may explain. The chain recombines TRBV9 with TRBJ2-3; 10 bases align to TRBD2. Germline CDR1 and CDR2: SGDLS and YYNGEE. The CDR3 is 14 residues long. Here the CDR3 DNA reads TGTGCCAGCAGCGCTAGCGGGAGCAGAGATACGCAGTATTTT. This translates into CASSASGSRDTQYF.

The table lists this clonotype with a few counts. V is TRBV29-1 and J is TRBJ2-5; D gene ambiguous. The CDR3 contains 13 residues. Germline CDR1 is SQVTM and CDR2 is ANQGSEA. The germline V and J ends were trimmed by 6 bases and 1 base, with 12 bases remaining between them. The CDR3 spells CSVGIVPQETQYF. The CDR3 nucleotides are TGCAGCGTGGGGATTGTCCCCCAAGAGACCCAGTACTTC.

This sequence joins TRBV4-3 and TRBJ2-1; 9 positions match TRBD2. V shed 2 bases, J shed 1 base, and the junction held 12 bases outside the gene matches. Per the germline V gene, CDR1 is LGHNA and CDR2 is YSLEER. The CDR3 runs 19 residues. CDR3 sequence reads: CASSQKPGASGISYNEQFF. CDR3 nucleotide sequence: TGCGCCAGCAGCCAAAAGCCGGGCGCTAGCGGGATTTCCTACAATGAGCAGTTCTTC.

V is TRBV3-1 and J is TRBJ2-6; 12 bases fit TRBD2. Trimming took 11 bases from V and 0 from J; bases not matched to a gene: 11. Germline CDR1 LGHDT, CDR2 YNNKEL (reference sequence). The CDR3 has 18 residues. The CDR3 DNA sequence: TGTGCCTTCTGTTTTAAGACTAGCGGGAGCTCTGGGGCCAACGTCCTGACTTTC. Encoded protein: CAFCFKTSGSSGANVLTF.

The table lists this clonotype with many counts. This chain joins TRBV29-1 and TRBJ1-1, with 7 bases identical to TRBD1. The junction had 13 bases not matched to a gene; V was cut back by 8 bases and J by 4 bases. Germline assignment: CDR1 SQVTM and CDR2 ANQGSEA. The CDR3 length is 14 residues. In DNA form, the CDR3 reads TGCAGCATCCGACAGGGCGTGTCGGGCACTGAAGCTTTCTTT. Translated: CSIRQGVSGTEAFF. Filled out from reference TRBV29-1 and TRBJ1-1, the complete variable domain reads SAVISQKPSRDICQRGTSLTIQCQVDSQVTMMFWYRQQPGQSLTLIATANQGSEATYESGFVIDKFPISRPNLTFSTLTVSNMSPEDSSIYLCSIRQGVSGTEAFFGQGTRLTVV.

The gene calls are TRBV6-5 and TRBJ2-2; no definite D call. Between the trimmed V and J ends, which lost 7 bases and 2 bases, there was a span of 2 bases. CDR3 length: 11 amino acids. Germline V gene data show CDR1 as MNHEY and CDR2 as SVGAGI. The CDR3 sequence: CASKNTGELFF. DNA for the CDR3: TGTGCCAGCAAAAACACCGGGGAGCTGTTTTTT.

In its sample, this clonotype was seen a few times. The chain has TRBV5-1 and TRBJ2-7; the D gene is possibly TRBD1 (6 bases). The CDR3 is 13 residues long. V was trimmed by 2 bases and J by 5 bases, leaving 11 bases between them. CDR1 and CDR2 from the germline V gene are SGHRS and YFSETQ. The CDR3 sequence is CASSFTGSNEQYF. CDR3 DNA: TGCGCCAGCAGCTTCACAGGGAGTAACGAGCAGTACTTC.

This clonotype has a handful of counts. The gene calls are TRBV29-1 and TRBJ1-1; D perhaps matches TRBD1 (5 bases). V was clipped by 8 bases and J by 5 bases, with 18 bases between them. Germline assignment: CDR1 SQVTM and CDR2 ANQGSEA. The CDR3 length is 13 residues. In DNA form, the CDR3 reads TGCAGCTCCCGGGACCCTGGGAGAACTGAAGCTTTCTTT. It yields the protein CSSRDPGRTEAFF.

There are many counts of this clonotype. The CDR3 sequence is CASSLVGGGTYEQYF. The CDR3 DNA is TGTGCCAGCAGTTTAGTGGGAGGGGGGACCTACGAGCAGTACTTC. This chain connects TRBV12-3 or TRBV12-4 to TRBJ2-7; maybe TRBD2 (7 bases). Trimming left V 1 base short and J 2 bases short, with 12 bases between. The CDR3 spans 15 residues.

This clonotype was picked up a small number of times. V is TRBV20-1 and J is TRBJ2-3; no reliable D call. This CDR3 region has 16 residues. The germline gives CDR1 DFQATT, CDR2 SNEGSKA (reference sequence). The germline V and J ends were trimmed by 0 bases and 4 bases, with 17 bases remaining between them. The CDR3, as DNA: TGCAGTGCTAGAGATACGGGCCAGACTTCTCCAGATACGCAGTATTTT. Its protein product is CSARDTGQTSPDTQYF.

In this sample, this clonotype turned up a few times. The chain is built from TRBV28 and TRBJ2-7, with 8 bases identical to TRBD2. The V and J ends lost 5 bases and 2 bases, in that order; junction bases with no gene match: 14. Germline values: CDR1 MDHEN, CDR2 SYDVKM. This CDR3 comprises 17 residues. In DNA, the CDR3 is TGTGCCAGCAGTCCCCCCTTGGGTAGCGGGACCCCCTACGAGCAGTACTTC. This encodes CASSPPLGSGTPYEQYF.

V usage is TRBV7-2 and J usage is TRBJ2-7; D gene ambiguous. V shed 2 bases and J shed 2 bases, with 10 bases lying between them. CDR3 length equals 14 residues. The germline V gene has CDR1 SGHTA and CDR2 FQGNSA. The CDR3 region has the DNA TGTGCCAGCAGCTTATTTACGGAGACCTACGAGCAGTACTTC. Protein: CASSLFTETYEQYF.

The chain uses TRBV11-2 and TRBJ2-7, with D possibly TRBD1 on 5 matching bases. Trimming removed 2 bases at V and 2 bases at J, with 10 bases between. The CDR3 is made up of 14 amino acids. From germline, CDR1 is SGHAT and CDR2 FQNNGV. CDR3 region: CASSLLRQTYEQYF. The CDR3, as DNA: TGTGCCAGCAGCTTATTGAGACAGACCTACGAGCAGTACTTC.

This clonotype was seen repeatedly, ten times or more. The J gene is TRBJ2-5, the V gene TRBV27, with 13 bases identical to TRBD2. Trimming cost V 6 bases and J 1 base; bases outside gene matches: 11. This CDR3 spans 18 amino acids. Germline V gives CDR1 MNHEY, CDR2 SMNVEV (reference sequence). The CDR3 DNA sequence: TGTGCCAGCAGACCAATTATTACTAGCGGGAGGGTCCAAGAGACCCAGTACTTC. It translates to CASRPIITSGRVQETQYF.

This clonotype has ten or more counts. The chain is built from TRBV5-1 and TRBJ2-1; 7 nucleotides align to TRBD2. Germline V gives CDR1 SGHRS, CDR2 YFSETQ. This CDR3 spans 14 amino acids. J lost 7 bases, V lost 1 base, and 5 bases had no gene match. CDR3 sequence (DNA): TGCGCCAGCAGCTTGCCGGCTAGCGGTAATGAGCAGTTCTTC. This encodes CASSLPASGNEQFF.

V and J are TRBV12-3 or TRBV12-4 and TRBJ2-6, with 12 bases fitting TRBD2. V gave up 5 bases and J gave up 1 base; unmatched junction bases: 3. This CDR3 has 17 residues. For the CDR3, the DNA is TGTGCCAGCAGTCCACTAGCGGGGGGATCTGGGGCCAACGTCCTGACTTTC. Residues: CASSPLAGGSGANVLTF.

This clonotype was counted between two and nine times. V gene TRBV4-2 combines with J gene TRBJ2-6, with TRBD2 matching 12 bases. This CDR3 has 18 amino acids. J was trimmed by 2 bases and V by 5 bases; bases with no gene match: 7. Germline V gives CDR1 LGHNA, CDR2 YNFKEQ. For the CDR3, the DNA is TGTGCCAGCAGCGGCGAAGGACTAGCGGGAACTGGGGCCAACGTCCTGACTTTC. Translating gives CASSGEGLAGTGANVLTF.

The sample holds a few counts of this clonotype. V gene TRBV5-6 combines with J gene TRBJ1-3, with D unresolved. The V and J ends lost 3 bases and 0 bases respectively, with 13 bases between them. Per germline, CDR1 SGHDT and CDR2 YYEEEE. CDR3 length: 16 residues. The CDR3 here is CASSSPLLLSGNTIYF. In DNA form, the CDR3 reads TGTGCCAGCAGCTCCCCCCTACTGCTCTCTGGAAACACCATATATTTT. Combining the CDR3 with reference TRBV5-6 and TRBJ1-3 gives the whole variable domain DAGVTQSPTHLIKTRGQQVTLRCSPKSGHDTVSWYQQALGQGPQFIFQYYEEEERQRGNFPDRFSGHQFPNYSSELNVNALLLGDSALYLCASSSPLLLSGNTIYFGEGSWLTVV.

The chain combines TRBV6-1 with TRBJ1-4; no reliable D call. The CDR3 has 15 amino acids. CDR1 and CDR2 (germline): MNHNS, SASEGT. V was shortened by 2 bases and J by 0 bases, with 7 bases between the two germline ends. The CDR3: CASSEHRTTNEKLFF. CDR3 bases: TGTGCCAGCAGTGAACACCGAACAACTAATGAAAAACTGTTTTTT.

This clonotype was observed many times. V gene TRBV6-1 combines with J gene TRBJ2-5, with D perhaps matching TRBD2 (5 bases). The CDR3 loop spans 14 amino acids. Germline V CDR1 and CDR2: MNHNS, SASEGT. V was trimmed by 6 bases and J by 4 bases, leaving 15 bases between them. For the CDR3, the DNA is TGTGCCAGCAGAACCCCCGGCGCGGGAGAGACCCAGTACTTC. Encoded protein: CASRTPGAGETQYF.